This entry lists 5 T cell receptor beta chains sequenced from one sample in a study of blood T cell repertoires in COVID-19. Clones were sequenced by immunoSEQ multiplex PCR, and TCRdb holds only the in-frame ones, with some missing. The sample has tens of thousands of clones, approximately 84% seen once. The material sequenced was peripheral blood. The receptors derive from a human donor in a cohort sampled during active COVID-19.

The rearrangement joins TRBV7-2 to TRBJ2-1; the match to TRBD2 covers 15 bases. The V and J ends lost 5 bases and 12 bases, in that order; junction bases with no gene match: 8. The germline V gene has CDR1 SGHTA and CDR2 FQGNSA. The CDR3 consists of 15 residues. This CDR3 reads CASSPPGLAGGGQFF. The CDR3 nucleotides are TGTGCCAGCAGCCCGCCGGGACTAGCGGGGGGCGGGCAGTTCTTC. Combining the CDR3 with reference TRBV7-2 and TRBJ2-1 gives the whole variable domain GAGVSQSPSNKVTEKGKDVELRCDPISGHTALYWYRQSLGQGLEFLIYFQGNSAPDKSGLPSDRFSAERTGGSVSTLTIQRTQQEDSAVYLCASSPPGLAGGGQFFGPGTRLTVL.

The chain uses TRBV7-7 and TRBJ1-5, with TRBD1 matching 10 bases. V lost 2 bases, J lost 7 bases, and 11 bases stayed unmatched. The CDR3 runs 17 residues. Germline V CDR1 and CDR2: SSHAT, FNYEAQ (reference sequence). The CDR3 nucleotides read TGTGCCAGCAGCTTACCTCGGGACAGGGGATTAGGGCAGCCCCAGCATTTT. It yields the protein CASSLPRDRGLGQPQHF.

The J gene is TRBJ1-2, the V gene TRBV5-5; 7 nucleotides agree with TRBD1. Trimming took 0 bases from V and 4 from J; bases not matched to a gene: 3. CDR1 is SGHKS, CDR2 YYEKEE, per germline (reference sequence). The CDR3 is 14 residues long. CDR3: CASSLGDSFYGYTF. The CDR3 DNA is TGTGCCAGCAGCTTGGGGGACAGCTTCTATGGCTACACCTTC.

This chain connects TRBV4-2 to TRBJ2-7, with D maybe TRBD2 (5 bases). V lost 4 bases and J lost 5, with 18 bases in between. The CDR3 sequence is 15 residues long. Germline CDR1 LGHNA, CDR2 YNFKEQ. CDR3 residues: CASSPIGENLHEQYF. The DNA for the CDR3 is TGTGCCAGCAGCCCCATCGGGGAGAACCTGCACGAGCAGTACTTC.

The chain uses TRBV11-2 and TRBJ2-1; D is unresolved. Trimming left V 4 bases short and J 8 bases short, with 15 bases between. CDR3 length: 14 residues. Germline values: CDR1 SGHAT, CDR2 FQNNGV. CDR3 bases: TGTGCCAGCAGCTACACTACGCCCTGGCATGAGCAGTTCTTC. Protein: CASSYTTPWHEQFF.